What follows describes a single TCR beta chain. This clone's antigen is unknown. No much larger clone is present one base from it, and per-base qualities are unavailable. This record belongs to a study of vaccination and CD4 T cells after COVID-19 (dated by TCRdb to the early 2020s). Background for the entire study: Six males and four females were included in the convalescent cohort, with two Hispanic individuals, seven Caucasians, two Asians and one multiracial person represented. Two doses of either the Pfizer-BioNTech BNT162b2 vaccine (n=8) or the Moderna mRNA-1273 vaccine (n=2) were administered to participants. Post-COVID blood samples from convalescent patients were collected a median of roughly 100 days after diagnosis, with a range of roughly 35 to 180 days. Post-vaccine blood samples were taken a median of approximately 76 days after the second vaccine dose, with a range of 14 to 241 days. For stimulating the cultures, overlapping spike peptide pools were used, derived from SARS-CoV-2 as well as from the common cold coronaviruses HCoV-NL63, HCoV-OC43 and HCoV-229E. In control cultures, a CEFX viral epitope pool was used as positive control, an HIV-1 Nef peptide pool was used as negative control, or no peptide was added. The spike-specific CD4+ TCR repertoire was compared before and after mRNA vaccination in 10 to 11 COVID-19 convalescent patients and a few infection-naive healthy vaccine recipients. Memory CD4+ T cell crossreactivity between SARS-CoV-2 and common cold coronavirus spike proteins was assessed at the TCR clonotype level in an earlier paper using these donors. Broader findings and caveats from the paper: The median number of SARS-CoV-2-reactive clonotypes rose from around 21 after infection to around 40 after vaccination, but the change was not significant. Of the vaccine-specific clones found in convalescent patients, nearly all (304 of 307) were mono-reactive for SARS-CoV-2 spike instead of being cross-reactive with common cold coronaviruses. Relatively few convalescent patients were included in the study, and early timepoints after natural infection were not analyzed. In convalescent patients, a median roughly 86% of post-vaccine SARS-CoV-2-reactive clones were detected only after vaccination, suggesting vaccine-specific priming.

The library was produced with PCR. TCR sequencing of DNA from cultured CD4+ T cells used the Oncomine TCR Beta short-read assay at the Johns Hopkins FTIC core. The QIAamp micro DNA kit was used to extract genomic DNA from the cultured CD4+ T cells. Oncomine TCR Beta libraries made from cultured CD4+ T cells were pooled using unique dual indexes and sequenced on an Illumina iSeq 100. Per the source publication's procedure: Non-productive sequences were removed, and CDR3s not starting with C, not ending with F or W, or shorter than 7 amino acids were discarded. Antigen-specific clonotypes were identified with the MANAFEST web application by comparing peptide-stimulated wells with reference and other culture wells. An FDR below 0.05, an odds ratio above 5, and a productive frequency above 0.1% in at least two of three replicate wells were required for clones to be considered positive. A clonotype counted as cross-reactive if it showed significant expansion both in the SARS-CoV-2 spike wells and in at least one common cold coronavirus spike condition. Levenshtein distances (stringdist) and unrooted phylogenetic trees (ape) in R version 3.6.1 were used to assess CDR3 homology. Using fastp at Q25 and MiXCR, TCRdb reprocessed the public reads and kept productive beta chains. Each CDR3 protein appears once, grouped with its most common genes and DNA. What appears here as the V and J calls and clone size reflects TCRdb's work, not the paper's. The sample table holds 12,000 or so distinct CDR3 sequences, of which roughly 28% were seen once. The biggest ten clones account for approximately 12% of the sample.

The intended sense of this specimen's treatment or condition label: roughly 10-day PBMC culture with coronavirus spike peptide pools or control peptides (ViraFEST assay). CD4+ T cells from unexposed donors were collected before the COVID-19 pandemic (2011-2018). The ViraFEST assay, used in the study, expanded antigen-specific T cells with peptide pools and then identified the expanded clonotypes through TCR sequencing. Each well held around 2 million PBMCs cultured with roughly 10 ug/ml peptide pools in IMDM containing roughly 5% human AB serum and around 9 IU/ml IL-2. On days 3 and 7, half of the culture medium was replaced with fresh IL-2-containing medium. After 10 to 11 days of culture, CD4+ T cells were isolated by negative selection using the EasySep CD4+ T cell isolation kit. As cell number allowed, CD4+ T cells from unexposed donors were tested for reactivity to SARS-CoV-2 S and N and to four common cold coronavirus spike pools. PBMCs were separated from whole blood using Ficoll-Paque Plus gradient centrifugation and then either used fresh or cryopreserved at -140C. Each culture condition was generally run in triplicate wells. The leukapheresis product used for the unexposed donors was purchased from a commercial source.

V and J lose 0 bases and 1 base, and a span of 7 bases separates them. CDR1 MNHEY and CDR2 SVGAGI were looked up in the germline V gene. The CDR3, from cysteine to phenylalanine, totals 15 residues. Here the CDR3 DNA is all that survives: 45 bases in frame from base 1. The specimen sequenced was CD4+ T cells from blood, cultured in vitro. The V and J genes are TRBV6-5 and TRBJ1-3; a confident D gene designation cannot be given. The sequence was collected from a human donor in good health. DNA sequence: TGTGCCAGCAGTTACTCGCGGGAATCTGGAAACACCATATATTTT. The resulting protein is CASSYSRESGNTIYF.